The source of this TCR beta chain is a study of T cells in Graves' hyperthyroidism and ophthalmopathy. Regions amplified from RNA transcripts were the TCR beta CDR3 regions. A set of HTBI primers served as the primers for a first-round RT-PCR of the TCR CDR3. MiXCR was run by TCRdb on the multiplex PCR reads, yielding one entry per CDR3 protein. The sample contains under 700,000 distinct CDR3 sequences, around 15% of which appear only once. The V segment lost 5 bases and the J segment 7 bases; nucleotides outside the gene matches: 7. The CDR3 loop spans 14 amino acids. Notes on the study in general: For ophthalmopathy, model prediction preceded onset by a median about 6 months. Appearing also in blood were most of the thyroid clonotypes expanded above 0.001.

This clonotype has a count of ten or more. Its cognate antigen is unknown. Graves' hyperthyroidism qualified as stable when ophthalmopathy did not progress within 18 months. Patients aged 18 to 65 had newly diagnosed hyperthyroidism that had lasted under 2 months. The receptor's source is a young woman with Graves' hyperthyroidism. This chain connects TRBV12-3 or TRBV12-4 to TRBJ2-3; 9 bases are a match to TRBD2. The specimen sequenced was blood. The CDR3 here is CASSPSGKRNTQYF. The CDR3 DNA is TGTGCCAGCAGTCCTAGCGGGAAGCGGAATACGCAGTATTTT.